Listed below are T cell receptor beta chains from one sample, sequenced in a study of CD8+ T cells in alopecia areata. Sequencing used immunoSEQ multiplex PCR; TCRdb keeps in-frame clones, though not all of them. The sample includes over 150,000 clones, approximately 55% of them seen just once. Sequenced here: CD8+ T cells sorted from blood, sampled at week 24, from a patient treated with tofacitinib. These receptors originate from a human donor with alopecia areata. Each CDR3 is given with its conserved first and last residue. D genes are given only for firm matches. Only some rows state a clone size, as once, few, many or a class for expanded clones.

TRBD2	TRBV7-3	few	TRBJ2-3	15	TGTGCCAGCAGCGCAGCGGGGGGGCCCCCAGATACGCAGTATTTT	CASSAAGGPPDTQYF
TRBD1	TRBV7-9	once	TRBJ2-2	15	TGTGCCAGCAGGATGGGGACAGGGAACACCGGGGAGCTGTTTTTT	CASRMGTGNTGELFF
-	TRBV12-5	-	TRBJ2-7	12	TGTGCTAGTGGCTATGATGGTTACGAGCAGTACTTC	CASGYDGYEQYF
-	TRBV6-6	-	TRBJ1-1	11	TGTGCCAGCAGCTGGAACACTGAAGCTTTCTTT	CASSWNTEAFF
-	TRBV7-8	-	TRBJ1-1	15	TGTGCCAGCAGCCTTGACCGGCGGGTAGGAGCTGAAGCTTTCTTT	CASSLDRRVGAEAFF
TRBD1	TRBV27	-	TRBJ2-5	15	TGTGCCAGCAGTTCCCTAGACGACAGGGCCGAGACCCAGTACTTC	CASSSLDDRAETQYF
TRBD2	TRBV27	-	TRBJ2-3	17	TGTGCCAGCAGTTTACTGGTAGCGGGGGGGCCAGGAGATACGCAGTATTTT	CASSLLVAGGPGDTQYF
-	TRBV6-1	-	TRBJ2-3	15	TGTGCCAGCAGTGAAGGGGTGGGTTACACAGATACGCAGTATTTT	CASSEGVGYTDTQYF
-	TRBV13	-	TRBJ1-1	14	TGTGCCAGCAGCTTAGGCAGGAGGGGCACTGAAGCTTTCTTT	CASSLGRRGTEAFF
TRBD2	TRBV25-1	-	TRBJ2-1	15	TGTGCCAGCAGTGAATTTGGACTAGGGGACAATGAGCAGTTCTTC	CASSEFGLGDNEQFF
-	TRBV30	-	TRBJ2-2	15	TGTGCCTGGAGTGTCGTCGGACAAAACACCGGGGAGCTGTTTTTT	CAWSVVGQNTGELFF
TRBD2	TRBV11-2	-	TRBJ2-5	16	TGTGCCAGCAGCTTCCTTTCTAGCGGGGCTCAAGAGACCCAGTACTTC	CASSFLSSGAQETQYF
-	TRBV10-2	few	TRBJ2-7	13	TGCGCCAGCAGTTCGGGACACGGCGTCGAGCAGTACTTC	CASSSGHGVEQYF
TRBD1	TRBV18	few	TRBJ2-1	15	TGTGCCAGCTCATCTCCGGGACAGGGGGGCTATGAGCAGTTCTTC	CASSSPGQGGYEQFF
-	TRBV10-3	few	TRBJ2-1	13	TGTGCCATCAGTGCTAGGGGGATTGACGAGCAGTTCTTC	CAISARGIDEQFF
TRBD2	TRBV13	-	TRBJ2-5	14	TGTGCCAGCAGCTTGGGAGGACTAGAAGAGACCCAGTACTTC	CASSLGGLEETQYF
-	TRBV6-5	-	TRBJ1-1	15	TGTGCCAGCAGCCCTTTCAGGGCAGAGGGTCCTGAAGCTTTCTTT	CASSPFRAEGPEAFF
-	TRBV29-1	few	TRBJ1-2	12	TGCAGCGTTCTCGACCCGGCGGGGGGCTACACCTTC	CSVLDPAGGYTF
-	TRBV7-9	-	TRBJ1-5	16	TGTGCCAGTTTGAGTACGCGGAAATATAGCAATCAGCCCCAGCATTTT	CASLSTRKYSNQPQHF
TRBD1	TRBV19	-	TRBJ2-7	13	TGTGCCAGTACCGGGACAGGGATCAACGAGCAGTACTTC	CASTGTGINEQYF
TRBD2	TRBV7-6	-	TRBJ2-7	14	TGTGCCAGCAGCTTGGGGGGGGTCGGTCTCGAGCAGTACTTC	CASSLGGVGLEQYF
-	TRBV7-2	-	TRBJ1-1	11	TGTGCCAGCAGCAGGAACACTGAAGCTTTCTTT	CASSRNTEAFF
-	TRBV10-3	-	TRBJ2-1	14	TGTGCCATCAGTCCGGAGATGTATTACAATGAGCAGTTCTTC	CAISPEMYYNEQFF
-	TRBV27	once	TRBJ2-7	14	TGTGCCAGCAGGACCCGCCAGGGGGGATATGAGCAGTACTTC	CASRTRQGGYEQYF
TRBD1	TRBV7-2	-	TRBJ2-7	15	TGTGCCAGCAGCTTAGCTTTCGGACAGGGCTACGAGCAGTACTTC	CASSLAFGQGYEQYF
-	TRBV5-6	-	TRBJ1-2	11	TGTGCCAGCGCGGGGAGCTTGGGCTACACCTTC	CASAGSLGYTF
-	TRBV6-6	-	TRBJ2-1	13	TGTGCCAGCAGTTACTCCTTGGTTGATGAGCAGTTCTTC	CASSYSLVDEQFF
TRBD2	TRBV2	-	TRBJ2-1	17	TGTGCCAGCAGCGGGACTAGCGGGGGGGAAAATTACAATGAGCAGTTCTTC	CASSGTSGGENYNEQFF
TRBD1	TRBV14	once	TRBJ1-2	14	TGTGCCAGCAGCCAAGTGGGGACAGGGTATGGCTACACCTTC	CASSQVGTGYGYTF
-	TRBV29-1	few	TRBJ2-2	12	TGCAGCGTTGAAGCGGGATCCGGGGAGCTGTTTTTT	CSVEAGSGELFF
-	TRBV10-3	-	TRBJ1-2	14	TGTGCCATCAGGAACCAGGATACTAACTATGGCTACACCTTC	CAIRNQDTNYGYTF
-	TRBV9	-	TRBJ2-7	15	TGTGCCAGCAGCGTCAGCGACAGCCTCTACTACGAGCAGTACTTC	CASSVSDSLYYEQYF
-	TRBV27	-	TRBJ1-2	11	TGTGCCAGCAGTTTAGGGGATGGCTACACCTTC	CASSLGDGYTF
-	TRBV10-2	-	TRBJ2-1	14	TGCGCCAGCAGTGACCGGGCGGGGGCCGGTGAGCAGTTCTTC	CASSDRAGAGEQFF
TRBD1	TRBV30	-	TRBJ1-2	14	TGTGCCTGGTACCGGGACAGGGAGAACTATGGCTACACCTTC	CAWYRDRENYGYTF
-	TRBV19	-	TRBJ1-2	14	TGTGCCAGTAGTCCCCGGGCCCAGCTCTATGGCTACACCTTC	CASSPRAQLYGYTF
-	TRBV9	-	TRBJ2-1	13	TGTGCCAGCAGCGTAGTAGGCTCCCCGGAGCAGTTCTTC	CASSVVGSPEQFF
-	TRBV7-6	-	TRBJ2-5	16	TGTGCCAGCAGCCCGTCCCCACGGGGTGCGGTAGAGACCCAGTACTTC	CASSPSPRGAVETQYF
TRBD2	TRBV7-8	once	TRBJ2-1	18	TGTGCCAGCAGCCCTGGGATGGCGGGGGGTGTTAAGAACAATGAGCAGTTCTTC	CASSPGMAGGVKNNEQFF
TRBD1	TRBV30	-	TRBJ1-2	12	TGTGCCTGGAGGGACAGGGTATATGGCTACACCTTC	CAWRDRVYGYTF
-	TRBV7-2	-	TRBJ1-5	13	TGTGCCAGTGCCCTTGACAGCAATCAACACCAGCATTTT	CASALDSNQHQHF
TRBD2	TRBV5-1	once	TRBJ2-5	17	TGCGCCAGCAGACCGACTAGCGGGGGGGAAACTCAAGAGACCCAGTACTTC	CASRPTSGGETQETQYF
-	TRBV30	-	TRBJ1-2	13	TGTGCCTGGAGTGTCGGTCAGGGGTCTGGCTACACCTTC	CAWSVGQGSGYTF
-	TRBV29-1	once	TRBJ1-2	11	TGCAGCGTTGCGGGGGGGCATGGCTACACCTTC	CSVAGGHGYTF
-	TRBV29-1	few	TRBJ2-7	14	TGCAGCGTTGAAGCGGAGGGGAACTCCTACGAGCAGTACTTC	CSVEAEGNSYEQYF
-	TRBV4-3	-	TRBJ1-1	15	TGCGCCAGCAGCCAAGGAGTGATACAGTACACTGAAGCTTTCTTT	CASSQGVIQYTEAFF
-	TRBV6-6	many	TRBJ1-1	14	TGCGCCAGCAGTGAGTCATTAGGAGTGACTGAAGCTTTCTTT	CASSESLGVTEAFF
-	TRBV4-3	-	TRBJ2-7	15	TGCGCCAGCAGCCAAGAGGAGGCAGCGTCCTACGAGCAGTACTTC	CASSQEEAASYEQYF
TRBD2	TRBV10-1	-	TRBJ2-1	17	TGCGCCAGCAGTGAGTCGGTGCGGGGGGGCCCAGGGAATGAGCAGTTCTTC	CASSESVRGGPGNEQFF
TRBD2	TRBV7-6	once	TRBJ2-1	16	TGTGCCAGCAGCTTTTTAGCGGGGCCCGTCCACAATGAGCAGTTCTTC	CASSFLAGPVHNEQFF
TRBD2	TRBV19	few	TRBJ2-1	16	TGTGCCAGTAGTATAGGCCTAGCGGGGGTATACAATGAGCAGTTCTTC	CASSIGLAGVYNEQFF
-	TRBV30	-	TRBJ2-3	10	TGTGCCTTAGAGGTAGATACGCAGTATTTT	CALEVDTQYF
-	TRBV19	-	TRBJ1-5	13	TGTGCCAGTACCCCGAACAGGAATCAGCCCCAGCATTTT	CASTPNRNQPQHF
-	TRBV30	-	TRBJ1-6	14	TGTGCCTGGAGTGTACAGAACAAGAATTCACCCCTCCACTTT	CAWSVQNKNSPLHF
TRBD1	TRBV6-5	-	TRBJ1-2	13	TGTGCCAGCACCCAGGGACAGAACTATGGCTACACCTTC	CASTQGQNYGYTF
-	TRBV27	few	TRBJ1-1	14	TGTGCCAGCAGTTTAGACAACATGATGACTGAAGCTTTCTTT	CASSLDNMMTEAFF
-	TRBV19	-	TRBJ1-5	12	TGTGCCAGTAGGGAGGGGAACCAGCCCCAGCATTTT	CASREGNQPQHF